This TCR beta chain originates from a study of human T cells and chemical hapten exposure (dated by TCRdb to about 2021). General notes on the study: For sensitization, 2% DPC in acetone was applied to an approximately 2 cm by approximately 2 cm area of upper inner arm skin. Alopecia areata with under or over 50% scalp involvement, alopecia totalis and alopecia universalis were represented in the patient cohort, which was mostly female. Patch testing on the upper back used Finn chambers containing 0.01% DPC, with scoring done after 6 days according to International Contact Dermatitis Research Group standards. About 29 alopecia patients gave blood for TCR sequencing at one to four time points (pre-sensitization, 2, 6 and 24 weeks). Weekly therapeutic DPC doses were additionally applied to the scalp of patients throughout the approximately 24-week study period. Blood samples were taken from patients before sensitization (week 0) and then at 2, 6 and about 24 weeks after DPC sensitization. In alopecia patients, the study followed how the peripheral blood TCR repertoire changed in vivo over primary and secondary sensitization to diphenylcyclopropenone (DPC), a hapten. Libraries were pooled for sequencing, and variation in per-sample TCR yields was attributed mainly to small differences in library volumes within the pool.

Receptor libraries were prepared by RACE. TCRdb shows the sequencer as NextSeq 500. During library preparation, unique molecular identifiers were attached to individual cDNA molecules so that TCRs could be counted in a quantitative, reproducible way. From each blood RNA sample, both TCR alpha and TCR beta chains were sequenced. The study's processing was this. The median number of TCRs per sample was some 100,000, ranging from roughly 20,000 to 700,000. The Decombinator software suite was used to annotate V, J and CDR3 in the TCR reads. For PS versus PT1 abundance plots, all samples were subsampled to the same number of TCRs (28,000). TCRs were defined as expanded if absent before sensitization and observed at least eight times at the 2-week time point. TCRdb reprocessing: public reads trimmed at Q25 with fastp, clones called with MiXCR, in-frame beta chains kept. Rows with a matching CDR3 protein are joined into one entry that keeps the most common DNA and genes. The V and J calls here are based on TCRdb, not the publication. The sample profile shows 350,000 or so distinct CDR3 sequences; 5.5% to 8% of them were found once. Jointly, the top ten make up about 8% of the sample.

The time point label on this specimen signifies: patch test 1, 2 weeks after DPC sensitization. Sample treatment or condition, as interpreted from the label and publication: therapeutic diphenylcyclopropenone sensitization with weekly scalp DPC. Blood at each patch-test visit was drawn before the patch test was applied. To be eligible, patients had to be aged 18 to 70, diagnosed with alopecia and judged suitable for DPC therapy, while pregnant patients were excluded. Total RNA was extracted from unfractionated whole blood that had been collected in Tempus Blood RNA tubes. In the case of this clonotype: Its antigen is unknown. No base qualities exist here, and no much larger clone lies one base off it.

Including the terminal cysteine and phenylalanine, the CDR3 comprises 18 residues. CDR3 DNA is the only sequence kept; it has 54 bases, read in frame from the first base. Trimming removed 0 bases from V and 7 bases from J, leaving 22 bases between the germline ends. Sequences MNHEY (CDR1) and SVGEGT (CDR2) are obtained from the germline V gene. Beyond this particular receptor, the publication reports: Significantly more large CDR3 similarity clusters were formed by expanded TCRs than by pre-sensitization or healthy control sets, consistent with antigen-driven responses. DPC sensitization did not change the number of TCRs with a frequency above 1 in 1000, and there was no evidence of changes in global repertoire structure. Repeated subsampling changed both the strength of the expansion versus patch-test correlation and the threshold at which that correlation became significant. Patch test score was positively correlated with the number of PT1 expanded TCRs, with significance at thresholds 8, 16 and 32 but not at 4. All patients had alopecia, a presumed autoimmune disease, so their immune response might differ from that of healthy individuals.

The rearranged chain carries TRBV6-2 or TRBV6-3 and TRBJ2-1; TRBD2 could be the D gene, as 6 bases match. The clonotype originates from a woman between 18 and 29 years old with alopecia areata. Some clones in this sample may be carry-over from other donors' samples. The sequencing here drew on whole blood, taken in connection with sensitization to the hapten diphenylcyclopropenone (DPC). This receptor carries the CDR3 CASSYSVYFAGSVNEQFF. In nucleotide form, the sequence is TGTGCCAGCAGTTACTCGGTCTATTTCGCGGGGTCGGTAAATGAGCAGTTCTTC.